This is a list of T cell receptor beta chains from one sample in a study of CD8+CD57+ T cells in acquired aplastic anemia. Via MiXCR, TCRdb re-called the reads, giving one row per CDR3 protein. The sample includes about 250,000 distinct CDR3 sequences, approximately 45% of them seen just once. The sample taken for sequencing was sorted CD4+, CD8+, or CD8+CD57+ T cells (not recorded which) from PBMCs. The receptors here all came from a human donor with aplastic anemia. CDR3s include the opening cysteine and the closing phenylalanine or tryptophan. The D gene is left open where the match is weak. Some rows have no size entry. The others give once, few or many, or a class for an expanded clone.

TRBD1	TRBJ1-6	.	TRBV15	TGTGCCACCAAAAAGGGCGACAGGGCTAATAATTCACCCCTCCACTTT	CATKKGDRANNSPLHF
.	TRBJ2-1	once	TRBV7-8	TGTGCCAGCAGCTTAGGGGCGAGGGGGGAGAATGAGCAGTTCTTC	CASSLGARGENEQFF
.	TRBJ2-7	.	TRBV25-1	TGTGCCAGCAGCCCTGGGAGTACCTTCGAGCAGTACTTC	CASSPGSTFEQYF
.	TRBJ1-5	once	TRBV10-3	TGTGCCATCTCCTTTGAGGGAAATCAGCCCCAGCATTTT	CAISFEGNQPQHF
TRBD1	TRBJ1-2	.	TRBV10-3	TGTGCCATCAGTAACAGGGGAACTAACTATGGCTACACCTTC	CAISNRGTNYGYTF
.	TRBJ1-1	.	TRBV2	TGTGCCAGCAGTGAGTGGCGGGAAGCTTTCTTT	CASSEWREAFF
.	TRBJ1-1	many	TRBV12-3/TRBV12-4	TGTGCCAGCAGGGGCCCGGGACTGGCTTTCTTT	CASRGPGLAFF
.	TRBJ1-1	.	TRBV20-1	TGCAGTGCTGGGGAAGAGGGGGGAAGTCTGAACACTGAAGCTTCCTTT	CSAGEEGGSLNTEASF
TRBD1	TRBJ2-1	.	TRBV7-9	TGTGCCAGCAGCTTAGCGGACAGGGGGCGATCTGAGCAGTTCTTC	CASSLADRGRSEQFF
.	TRBJ2-1	many	TRBV7-9	TGTGCCAGCAGCTTAGCCCCTAGCGTTAATGAGCAGTTCTTC	CASSLAPSVNEQFF
.	TRBJ2-1	many	TRBV6-5	TGTGCCAGCAGTTACATGACAGGCTCATTGAATGAGCAGTTCTTC	CASSYMTGSLNEQFF
.	TRBJ2-7	.	TRBV25-1	TGTGCCAGCAGTGAACCCGCCGGAGGGGAACAGTACTTC	CASSEPAGGEQYF
.	TRBJ2-2	many	TRBV10-3	TGTGCCATCAGAAAGACCATAGTGGGTACCGGGGAGCTGTTTTTT	CAIRKTIVGTGELFF
.	TRBJ2-7	.	TRBV29-1	TGCAGCGCCACACGGAACAGGGGGGGCGAGCAGTACTTC	CSATRNRGGEQYF
.	TRBJ2-7	once	TRBV29-1	TGCAGCGTTAGAGGGGCGGGGTACGAGCAGTACTTC	CSVRGAGYEQYF
TRBD2	TRBJ2-7	.	TRBV18	TGTGCCACTCCCCAGCGGGAGCGTTTGGAGCAGTACTTC	CATPQRERLEQYF
.	TRBJ1-2	.	TRBV25-1	TGTGCCAGCAGTGAATACGAACAGGGTGTTAATGGCTACACCTTC	CASSEYEQGVNGYTF
TRBD2	TRBJ2-5	.	TRBV10-3	TGTGCCACCAGTTACCGGGCGGGGGAGTCGCAAGAGACCCAGTATTTC	CATSYRAGESQETQYF
.	TRBJ2-5	.	TRBV7-8	TGTGCCAGCAGCTTAGTGCGGTGGCTTAGGCCAGAGACCCAGTACTTC	CASSLVRWLRPETQYF
TRBD1	TRBJ2-5	.	TRBV14	TGTGCCAGCGGCCCAGAGGGGACAGCATTTCAAGAGACCCAGTACTTC	CASGPEGTAFQETQYF
.	TRBJ2-7	many	TRBV7-2	TGTGCCAGCAGCTTTAGTAGGGCCTACGAGCAGTACTTC	CASSFSRAYEQYF
.	TRBJ1-3	.	TRBV10-3	TGTGCCATCAGTGAGTTTGACTCGCCTGGAAACACCATATATTTT	CAISEFDSPGNTIYF
TRBD2	TRBJ2-7	.	TRBV10-3	TGTGCCATCAGGCCTAGCGGGGGTTCCTACGAGCAGTACTTC	CAIRPSGGSYEQYF
TRBD1	TRBJ2-7	many	TRBV29-1	TGCAGCGTTGTTACAGGGGATACCTACGAGCAGTACTTC	CSVVTGDTYEQYF
.	TRBJ1-6	.	TRBV7-6	TGTGCCAGCAGCTTAAGTAACCCAGGGGCACCCCTCCACTTT	CASSLSNPGAPLHF
TRBD2	TRBJ2-3	once	TRBV7-9	TGCGCCAGCAGCCAAGACGGGGGGGGAGATACGCAGTATTTT	CASSQDGGGDTQYF
TRBD1	TRBJ2-2	many	TRBV9	TGTGCCAGCAGCGCCTCCGACAGGGGAATAACCGGGGAGCTGTTTTTT	CASSASDRGITGELFF
TRBD1	TRBJ1-2	many	TRBV10-3	TGTGCCATCCAAAGCAGAGACAGGGGTGGCGCCTATGGCTACACCTTC	CAIQSRDRGGAYGYTF
.	TRBJ2-3	.	TRBV24-1	TGTGCCACCAGTGATGGGGGCACAGATACGCAGTATTTT	CATSDGGTDTQYF
.	TRBJ2-3	many	TRBV20-1	TGCAGTGCTAGGGACCAGTGGGATACGCAGTATTTT	CSARDQWDTQYF
.	TRBJ1-4	many	TRBV3-1	TGTGCCAGCAGCCAAGTCAGTGAAAAACTGTTTTTT	CASSQVSEKLFF
TRBD1	TRBJ1-1	.	TRBV2	TGTGCCAGCATGACGCAGGGGGCGAACACTGAAGCTTTCTTT	CASMTQGANTEAFF
.	TRBJ1-4	.	TRBV11-2	TGTGCCAGCAGCTTTTGGGGGGAAAAACTGTTTTTT	CASSFWGEKLFF
.	TRBJ1-2	.	TRBV20-1	TGCAGTGCTAGCACCAGCGACTATGGCTACACCTTC	CSASTSDYGYTF
.	TRBJ1-2	.	TRBV19	TGTGCTAGAGGCCCTGGTAACGGACAGACTAACTATGGCTACACCTTC	CARGPGNGQTNYGYTF
TRBD2	TRBJ2-3	few	TRBV24-1	TGTGCCACCAGTGATCGAGCGGGAGGCACAGATACGCAGTATTTT	CATSDRAGGTDTQYF
.	TRBJ2-7	.	TRBV6-1	TGTGCCAGCAGCAAAATCGGGAGCTTGGGGTCCTACGAGCAGTACTTC	CASSKIGSLGSYEQYF
TRBD1	TRBJ2-5	.	TRBV10-3	TGTGCCATCAGCCGGACAGGAGGTAATGGAGAGACCCAGTACTTC	CAISRTGGNGETQYF
TRBD1	TRBJ1-2	.	TRBV5-8	TGTGCCAGCAGCCTAGGACAGGGAGGCGATGGCTACACCTTC	CASSLGQGGDGYTF
TRBD1	TRBJ2-2	many	TRBV29-1	TGCAGCCTCCGACAGGGCGACACCGGGGAGCTGTTTTTT	CSLRQGDTGELFF
.	TRBJ1-2	once	TRBV9	TGTGCCAGCAGCTTTAACTCTGGAAACACCTTC	CASSFNSGNTF
TRBD2	TRBJ2-1	many	TRBV7-2	TGTGCCAGCAGCCAATGGACTAGCGGCCCCCTTGTTTGGTTCTTC	CASSQWTSGPLVWFF
.	TRBJ1-4	.	TRBV7-9	TGTGCCAGCAGCCCACAGGAGTATGAAAAACTGTTTTTT	CASSPQEYEKLFF
TRBD1	TRBJ2-7	.	TRBV15	TGTGCCACCGGCAGACCCTCCGGGACAGGGTACTACGAGCAGTACTTC	CATGRPSGTGYYEQYF
.	TRBJ2-2	few	TRBV19	TGTGCCAGTAGTATAGGCGCCGGGAAGCTGTTCTTT	CASSIGAGKLFF
TRBD1	TRBJ2-7	.	TRBV20-1	TGCAGTGTTAGGGGACAGGGGAACTACGAGCAGTACTTC	CSVRGQGNYEQYF
.	TRBJ2-5	.	TRBV7-9	TGTGCCAGCAGCCCCGGCGGAATCCAAGAGACCCAGTACTTC	CASSPGGIQETQYF
.	TRBJ1-5	many	TRBV7-9	TGTGCCAGCAGCTTAGGAGGAAACAATCAGCCCCAGCATTTT	CASSLGGNNQPQHF
TRBD2	TRBJ2-3	.	TRBV27	TGTGCCAGCAGTTTAAGGGGGACTAGCGGGGTAAATACGCAGTATTTT	CASSLRGTSGVNTQYF
.	TRBJ1-2	.	TRBV12-5	TGTGCTAGTGGTCAGGGGAACTATGGCTACACCTTC	CASGQGNYGYTF
.	TRBJ2-5	many	TRBV6-5	TGTGCCAGCAGCCAAAATACAGGGGAGGTGGAGACCCAGTACTTC	CASSQNTGEVETQYF
.	TRBJ2-3	few	TRBV6-2/TRBV6-3	TGTGCCAGCAGTTACTCGTCGGGGTTGTCAGATACGCAGTATTTT	CASSYSSGLSDTQYF
.	TRBJ2-3	.	TRBV29-1	TGCAGCGTTGATGAACGGATGGGGGCAGATACGCAGTATTTT	CSVDERMGADTQYF
.	TRBJ2-2	.	TRBV7-6	TGTGCCAGCTCACCAGGAACTAGGTACACCGGGGAGCTGTTTTTT	CASSPGTRYTGELFF
.	TRBJ2-2	.	TRBV19	TGTGCCAGTAGTCAAGGCACCGGGGAGCTGTTTTTT	CASSQGTGELFF
.	TRBJ2-1	.	TRBV7-9	TGTGCCAGCAGCCCCCGACAGTACAATGAGCAGTTCTTC	CASSPRQYNEQFF
.	TRBJ2-3	many	TRBV13	TGTGCCAGCAGCTTTTACGGAGATACGCAGTATTTT	CASSFYGDTQYF
.	TRBJ2-7	.	TRBV9	TGTGCCAGCAGTGTCCGACAGGGAGGCTACGAGCAGTACTTC	CASSVRQGGYEQYF
TRBD2	TRBJ2-5	many	TRBV10-3	TGTGCCATCAGTGCGCCTAGCGGGGAAAGGGAGACCCAGTACTTC	CAISAPSGERETQYF